The rows below give T cell receptor beta chains drawn from one sample of a study of shared clonotypes between healthy human individuals. This table comes from immunoSEQ multiplex PCR, and its TCRdb copy is limited to in-frame clones, with some not included. The sample lists about 1 million clones, approximately 76% occurring once. Sequencing input: memory CD4+ T cells sorted from blood. Receptor source: a man aged 18 to 35 in good health. CDR3s include the opening cysteine and the closing phenylalanine or tryptophan. D genes are given only for firm matches. For some rows the clone size is stated as once, few or many, or as a class when expanded; others skip it.

>-|-|TRBJ2-5|TRBV7-2
TGTGCCAGCAGCTTATATGGAGTACAAGAGACCCAGTACTTC
CASSLYGVQETQYF
>-|TRBD1|TRBJ2-7|TRBV27
TGTGCCAGCAGTTTTGGGGGACAGGGAACCTACGAGCAGTACTTC
CASSFGGQGTYEQYF
>-|-|TRBJ2-7|TRBV11-2
TGTGCCAGCAGCTTAGGGGCAGGGGGGTTTTACGAGCAGTACTTC
CASSLGAGGFYEQYF
>few|-|TRBJ2-1|TRBV7-7
TGTGCTAGCAGCTTAGGCCTAACTAGCAATGAGCAGTTCTTC
CASSLGLTSNEQFF
>once|-|TRBJ2-5|TRBV25-1
TGTGCCAGCAGTGAATACGTCCCGGGGGTGAAAGAGACCCAGTACTTC
CASSEYVPGVKETQYF
>-|-|TRBJ2-1|TRBV7-2
TGTGCCAGCAGCTTAGTGGGAGTGGGCTACAATGAGCAGTTCTTC
CASSLVGVGYNEQFF
>-|-|TRBJ2-2|TRBV2
TGTGCCAGCAGATCAGAGGGGGGGATGAACACCGGGGAGCTGTTTTTT
CASRSEGGMNTGELFF
>-|TRBD1|TRBJ2-3|TRBV7-6
TGTGCCAGCAGCATGGGACAGGGTAGAACAGATACGCAGTATTTT
CASSMGQGRTDTQYF
>-|-|TRBJ1-5|TRBV5-1
TGCGCCAGCAGCTTGGGACCGGAAGACAATCAGCCCCAGCATTTT
CASSLGPEDNQPQHF
>-|TRBD2|TRBJ2-3|TRBV11-3
TGTGCCAGCAGCCGGACTAGCGGGAGCGCAGATACGCAGTATTTT
CASSRTSGSADTQYF
>-|-|TRBJ1-1|TRBV9
TGTGCCAGCAGCCTTAAGGGAAGTAGTACTGAAGCTTTCTTT
CASSLKGSSTEAFF
>-|TRBD1|TRBJ2-7|TRBV6-5
TGTGCCAGCACCAGGGACAGGGGCGGCGAGCAGTACTTC
CASTRDRGGEQYF
>few|TRBD1|TRBJ2-2|TRBV10-1
TGCGCCAGCAGTTCCGGGACAGCGAACACCGGGGAGCTGTTTTTT
CASSSGTANTGELFF
>-|-|TRBJ1-1|TRBV18
TGTGCCAGCTCACCCTTCGTCGAGAACACTGAAGCTTTCTTT
CASSPFVENTEAFF
>-|-|TRBJ1-1|TRBV6-5
TGTGCCAGCAGGAGGACAGTGAACACTGAAGCTTTCTTT
CASRRTVNTEAFF
>-|-|TRBJ1-3|TRBV6-5
TGTGCCAGCAGACAGGGATCTGGAAACACCATATATTTT
CASRQGSGNTIYF
>-|-|TRBJ2-7|TRBV7-2
TGTGCCAGCAGCTTAGCGCAGAGACCCTACGAGCAGTACTTC
CASSLAQRPYEQYF
>once|TRBD2|TRBJ2-3|TRBV7-4
TGTGCCAGCAGCTTAGTGAGGTACAGATCTAGCGGAGATACGCAGTATTTT
CASSLVRYRSSGDTQYF
>-|TRBD2|TRBJ2-3|TRBV5-6
TGTGCCAGCAGCCTTGGGACTAGCGGGACTACTAGCACAGATACGCAGTATTTT
CASSLGTSGTTSTDTQYF
>-|TRBD2|TRBJ2-3|TRBV5-4
TGTGCCAGCAGCTTGGGCGGGGGGGCGACAGATACGCAGTATTTT
CASSLGGGATDTQYF
>few|-|TRBJ1-1|TRBV7-2
TGTGCCAGCAGCTTAGGGGGGTTCACTGAAGCTTTCTTT
CASSLGGFTEAFF
>-|TRBD2|TRBJ2-3|TRBV15
TGTGCCACCAGTAGCGGGGGGGCCGTTCAAGATACGCAGTATTTT
CATSSGGAVQDTQYF
>-|TRBD1|TRBJ1-5|TRBV5-6
TGTGCCAGCAGCCGCGACAGGGGGTTCCAGCCCCAGCATTTT
CASSRDRGFQPQHF
>-|-|TRBJ2-5|TRBV20-1
TGCTTGGGGCAGAGCCAAGAGACCCAGTACTTC
CLGQSQETQYF
>-|TRBD2|TRBJ2-1|TRBV2
TGTGCCAGCAGTGAAGTTAATAGCGGGAGTGAGCAGTTCTTC
CASSEVNSGSEQFF
>-|-|TRBJ2-7|TRBV27
TGTGCCAGCAGTTTATTAAGGGACGGCTGGGGCGAGCAGTACTTC
CASSLLRDGWGEQYF
>-|TRBD2|TRBJ2-5|TRBV4-1
TGCGCCAGCGGCCGGGGGGGTGGGCCTCTAGAGACCCAGTACTTC
CASGRGGGPLETQYF
>once|-|TRBJ1-1|TRBV6-1
TGTGCCAGCAGCGCGTCCACTGAAGCTTTCTTT
CASSASTEAFF
>-|-|TRBJ2-1|TRBV11-3
TGTGCCAGCAGCTTGGGCGGTACCTACAATGAGCAGTTCTTC
CASSLGGTYNEQFF
>-|-|TRBJ1-3|TRBV28
TGTGCCAGCAGTTTGCTGGGAAACACCATATATTTT
CASSLLGNTIYF
>-|-|TRBJ1-3|TRBV28
TGTGCCAGCAGTTCTGCCAGCCGTCTTGGAAACACCATATATTTT
CASSSASRLGNTIYF
>-|-|TRBJ2-4|TRBV5-1
TGCGCCAGCAGCTTGGAGGGGACTGCCTTGTACTTC
CASSLEGTALYF
>-|-|TRBJ2-7|TRBV19
TGTGCCAGTAGTCCTACCGGGACGGACTCCTACGAGCAGTACTTC
CASSPTGTDSYEQYF
>-|-|TRBJ1-2|TRBV29-1
TGCAGCGCCTCGCGGACAGTCTCTTATGGCTACACCTTC
CSASRTVSYGYTF
>few|-|TRBJ2-7|TRBV29-1
TGCAGCACCGGACGGTTAGGCGACGAGCAGTACTTC
CSTGRLGDEQYF
>-|-|TRBJ2-3|TRBV7-2
TGTGCCAGCAGCTCCGAGTCCGGCTCCGTCTCCCCCACAGATACGCAGTATTTT
CASSSESGSVSPTDTQYF
>few|TRBD1|TRBJ1-4|TRBV30
TGTGCCGGCGACAGGGCTAATGAAAAACTGTTTTTT
CAGDRANEKLFF
>-|-|TRBJ2-7|TRBV7-2
TGTGCCAGCAGCACCCAACAGGGGGGGAACGAGCAGTACTTC
CASSTQQGGNEQYF
>many|-|TRBJ2-3|TRBV13
TGTGCCAGCAGCTTGGGGACACGGGGTGCAGATACGCAGTATTTT
CASSLGTRGADTQYF
>few|-|TRBJ1-2|TRBV2
TGTGCCAGCAGTGAGTCTGGGGCCTATGGCTACACCTTC
CASSESGAYGYTF
>-|TRBD2|TRBJ2-1|TRBV10-3
TGTGCCATCAGTGAGTCAGGACTAGCGGGTTCTTCGGAGCAGTTCTTC
CAISESGLAGSSEQFF
>-|TRBD1|TRBJ2-5|TRBV27
TGTGCCAGCAGTTCGGGGACAGGGGTCCAAGAGACCCAGTACTTC
CASSSGTGVQETQYF
>-|-|TRBJ2-1|TRBV5-8
TGTGCCAGCAGCTTGGGTAGCGGAAACTACAATGAGCAGTTCTTC
CASSLGSGNYNEQFF
>-|-|TRBJ1-2|TRBV19
TGTGCCAGCATGTCCACGGACCCCAGCGGGAATGGCTACACCTTC
CASMSTDPSGNGYTF
>-|-|TRBJ1-6|TRBV6-1
TGTGCCAGCGGTGGCGGAATAAACTATAATTCACCCCTCCACTTT
CASGGGINYNSPLHF
>once|-|TRBJ1-4|TRBV15
TGTGCCACCAGCAGAGATGGCCAGTCTAATGAAAAACTGTTTTTT
CATSRDGQSNEKLFF
>-|-|TRBJ1-1|TRBV2
TGTGCCAGCAGGGCCCCTATGAACACTGAAGCTTTCTTT
CASRAPMNTEAFF
>-|-|TRBJ2-3|TRBV5-1
TGCGCCAGCAGCGGCCGGGATCGCACAGATACGCAGTATTTT
CASSGRDRTDTQYF
>few|-|TRBJ2-5|TRBV2
TGTGCCAGCAGTGAAGCGACGGCCGGGCCGGAGACCCAGTACTTC
CASSEATAGPETQYF